This T cell receptor (beta chain) came from a study of radiotherapy plus CTLA-4 blockade in lung cancer. Lung cancer patients with chemo-refractory metastatic non-small-cell disease were given focal radiation plus CTLA-4 blockade with ipilimumab. Germline loops: CDR1 SGHTA, CDR2 FQGNSA. The CDR3 spans 15 residues. Trimming cost V 5 bases and J 7 bases; bases outside gene matches: 9. Sequencing was performed with immunoSEQ multiplex PCR; in TCRdb, only in-frame clones are kept and a portion is missing. This table holds 53,000 or so clones, roughly 90% found once. Overall study findings and caveats: Together with interferon-beta, which increased in serum after radiation, early dynamic changes in blood T cell clones were reportedly the best predictors of response.

Details on this clone: Its specificity is not known.

The sequence was obtained from a human donor with non-small cell lung cancer whose response to radiotherapy plus ipilimumab could not be evaluated. Sequences were derived from peripheral blood, sampled from a patient treated with radiotherapy plus ipilimumab. V gene TRBV7-2 combines with J gene TRBJ1-2; 11 nucleotides align to TRBD1. CDR3 sequence reads: CASSPRDRGKFGYTF. CDR3 nucleotide sequence: TGTGCCAGCAGCCCCCGGGACAGGGGGAAATTTGGCTACACCTTC.